The TCR beta chain described here comes from a study of blood T cell repertoires in COVID-19. Study summary: Spain, Italy and the United States supplied samples that represented acute and convalescent COVID-19. PBMCs, B-cell-depleted T cells, or T cells provided the cDNA or gDNA that made up the material.

Some clones are missing from TCRdb's copy, which holds only in-frame ones; the method was immunoSEQ multiplex PCR. Here the sample spans 140,000 to 150,000 clones, around 87% being singletons. This clone was seen only a few times. Trimming at V came to 4 bases and at J to 5 bases, leaving 9 bases not matched to a gene. Germline V gives CDR1 KGHSH, CDR2 LQKENI. The length of the CDR3 is 16 residues. Sequencing was carried out using peripheral blood. The sequence came from a man of 80 years or more with acute or convalescent COVID-19. The genes are TRBV18 and TRBJ2-5; 11 bases are a match to TRBD2. CDR3 sequence reads: CASSRRTSGSSETQYF. The CDR3 bases are TGTGCCAGCTCACGAAGAACTAGCGGGAGTTCGGAGACCCAGTACTTC.